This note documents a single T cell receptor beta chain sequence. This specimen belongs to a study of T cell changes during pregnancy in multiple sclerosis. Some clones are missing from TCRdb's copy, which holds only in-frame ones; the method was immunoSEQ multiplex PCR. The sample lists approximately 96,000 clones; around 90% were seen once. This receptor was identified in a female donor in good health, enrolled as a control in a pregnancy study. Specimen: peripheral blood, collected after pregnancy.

The CDR3 bases are TGTGCCAGCAGCTTGGCAGGGGCCACTGAAGCTTTCTTT. Translated, it gives CASSLAGATEAFF. V usage is TRBV5-5 and J usage is TRBJ1-1; a possible D gene is TRBD1 (6 bases). Germline V gives CDR1 SGHKS, CDR2 YYEKEE (reference sequence). There are 13 residues in the CDR3. Trimming left V 0 bases short and J 4 bases short, with 7 bases between.